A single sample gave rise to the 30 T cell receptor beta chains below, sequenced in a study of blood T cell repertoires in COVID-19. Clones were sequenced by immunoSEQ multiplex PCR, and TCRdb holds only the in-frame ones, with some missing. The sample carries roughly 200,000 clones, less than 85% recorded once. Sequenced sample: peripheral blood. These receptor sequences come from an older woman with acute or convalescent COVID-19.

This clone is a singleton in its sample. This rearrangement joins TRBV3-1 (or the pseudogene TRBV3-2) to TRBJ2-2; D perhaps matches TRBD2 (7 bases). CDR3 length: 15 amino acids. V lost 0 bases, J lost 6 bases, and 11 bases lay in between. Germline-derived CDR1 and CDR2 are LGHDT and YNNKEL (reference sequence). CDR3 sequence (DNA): TGTGCCAGCAGCCAAGATCCGGGGGGCTCCGGGGAGCTGTTTTTT. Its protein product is CASSQDPGGSGELFF.

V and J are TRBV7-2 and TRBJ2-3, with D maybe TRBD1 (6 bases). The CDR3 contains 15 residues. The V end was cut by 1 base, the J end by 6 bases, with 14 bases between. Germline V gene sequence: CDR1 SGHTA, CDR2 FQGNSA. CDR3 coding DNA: TGTGCCAGCAGCTTAGGGGACATCCTAGGGGATACGCAGTATTTT. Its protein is CASSLGDILGDTQYF.

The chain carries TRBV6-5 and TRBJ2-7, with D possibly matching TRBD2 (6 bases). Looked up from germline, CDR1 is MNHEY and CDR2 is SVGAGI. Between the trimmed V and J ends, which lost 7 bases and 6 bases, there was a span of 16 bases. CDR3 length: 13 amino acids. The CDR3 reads CASMEREVGEQYF. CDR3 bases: TGTGCCAGCATGGAGAGGGAGGTAGGCGAGCAGTACTTC.

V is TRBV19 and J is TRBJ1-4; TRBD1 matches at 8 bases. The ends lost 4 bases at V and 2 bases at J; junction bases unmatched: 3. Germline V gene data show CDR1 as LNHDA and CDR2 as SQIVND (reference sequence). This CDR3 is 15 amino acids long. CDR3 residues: CASSTHRGTNEKLFF. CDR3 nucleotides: TGTGCCAGTAGTACCCACAGGGGGACTAATGAAAAACTGTTTTTT.

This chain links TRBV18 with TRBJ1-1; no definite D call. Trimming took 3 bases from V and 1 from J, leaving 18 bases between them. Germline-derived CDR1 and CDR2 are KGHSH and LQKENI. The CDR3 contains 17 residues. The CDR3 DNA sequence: TGTGCCAGCTCACCGTTCGGGAGCTTCGGTACGAACACTGAAGCTTTCTTT. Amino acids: CASSPFGSFGTNTEAFF.

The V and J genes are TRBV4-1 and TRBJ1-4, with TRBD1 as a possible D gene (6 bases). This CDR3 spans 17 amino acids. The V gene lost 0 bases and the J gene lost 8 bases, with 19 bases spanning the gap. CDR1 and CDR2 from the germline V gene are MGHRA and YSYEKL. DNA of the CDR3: TGCGCCAGCAGCCAAGATAGTGGCAGTTGGGGGCAGGAAAAACTGTTTTTT. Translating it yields CASSQDSGSWGQEKLFF.

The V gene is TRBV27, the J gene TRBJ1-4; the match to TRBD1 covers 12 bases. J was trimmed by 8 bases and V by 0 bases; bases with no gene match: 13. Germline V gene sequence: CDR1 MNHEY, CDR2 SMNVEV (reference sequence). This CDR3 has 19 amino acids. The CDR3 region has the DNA TGTGCCAGCAGTTTATCCATCCGGGACAGGGGGCTGTCGGGCGAAAAACTGTTTTTT. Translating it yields CASSLSIRDRGLSGEKLFF. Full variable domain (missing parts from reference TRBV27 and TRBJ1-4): EAQVTQNPRYLITVTGKKLTVTCSQNMNHEYMSWYRQDPGLGLRQIYYSMNVEVTDKGDVPEGYKVSRKEKRNFPLILESPSPNQTSLYFCASSLSIRDRGLSGEKLFFGSGTQLSVL.

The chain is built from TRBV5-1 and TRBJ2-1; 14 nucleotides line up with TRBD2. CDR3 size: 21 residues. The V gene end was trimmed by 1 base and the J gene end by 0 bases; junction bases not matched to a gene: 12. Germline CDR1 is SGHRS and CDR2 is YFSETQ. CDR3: CASSLRVQTSGRVSSYNEQFF. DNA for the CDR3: TGCGCCAGCAGCTTGAGGGTGCAGACTAGCGGGAGGGTTAGCTCCTACAATGAGCAGTTCTTC.

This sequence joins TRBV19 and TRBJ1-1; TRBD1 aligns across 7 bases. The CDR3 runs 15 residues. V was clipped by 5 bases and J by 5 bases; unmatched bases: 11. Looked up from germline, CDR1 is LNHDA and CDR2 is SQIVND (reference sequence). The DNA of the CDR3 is TGTGCCAGTAGTCTCCCGGGACAGCGGAGTACTGAAGCTTTCTTT. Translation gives CASSLPGQRSTEAFF.

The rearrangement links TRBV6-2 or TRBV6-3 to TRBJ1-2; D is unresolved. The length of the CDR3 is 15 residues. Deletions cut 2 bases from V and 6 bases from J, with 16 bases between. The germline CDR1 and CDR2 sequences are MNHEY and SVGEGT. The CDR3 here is CASSYERGVGHGYTF. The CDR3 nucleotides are TGTGCCAGCAGTTACGAGCGGGGAGTCGGGCATGGCTACACCTTC.

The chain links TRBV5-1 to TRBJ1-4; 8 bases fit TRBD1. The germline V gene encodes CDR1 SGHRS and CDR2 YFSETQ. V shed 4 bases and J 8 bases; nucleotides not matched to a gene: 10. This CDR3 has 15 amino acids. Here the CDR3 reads CASSPDRDVSEKLFF. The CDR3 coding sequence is TGCGCCAGCAGCCCGGACAGGGATGTGAGCGAAAAACTGTTTTTT.

CDR3 loop: CASRGTSGTYNEQFF. The CDR3 coding sequence is TGTGCCAGTAGAGGGACTAGCGGTACCTACAATGAGCAGTTCTTC. V gene TRBV19 combines with J gene TRBJ2-1, with 11 bases matching TRBD2. Germline lookup yields CDR1 LNHDA and CDR2 SQIVND (reference sequence). This CDR3 spans 15 amino acids. The junction had 3 bases not matched to a gene; V was cut back by 6 bases and J by 2 bases.

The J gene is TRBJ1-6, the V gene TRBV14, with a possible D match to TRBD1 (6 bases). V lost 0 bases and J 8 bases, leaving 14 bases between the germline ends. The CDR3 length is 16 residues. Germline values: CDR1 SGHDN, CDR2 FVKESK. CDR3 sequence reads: CASSQDPAGVDSPLHF. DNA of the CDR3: TGTGCCAGCAGCCAAGATCCAGCAGGGGTGGATTCACCCCTCCACTTT.

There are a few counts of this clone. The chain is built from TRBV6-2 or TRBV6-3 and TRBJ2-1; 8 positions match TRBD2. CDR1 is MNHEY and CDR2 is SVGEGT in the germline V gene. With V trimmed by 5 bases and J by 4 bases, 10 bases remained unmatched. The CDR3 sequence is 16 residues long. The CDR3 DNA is TGTGCCAGCAGTCCCCTGAGCGGGGGCCTATACAATGAGCAGTTCTTC. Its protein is CASSPLSGGLYNEQFF.

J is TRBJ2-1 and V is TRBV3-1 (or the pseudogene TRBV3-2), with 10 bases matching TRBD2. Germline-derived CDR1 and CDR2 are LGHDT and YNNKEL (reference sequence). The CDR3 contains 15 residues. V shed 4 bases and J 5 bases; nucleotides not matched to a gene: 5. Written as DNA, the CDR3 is TGTGCCAGCAGCCTTGAGGGACTAGCGAACAATGAGCAGTTCTTC. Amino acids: CASSLEGLANNEQFF.

The CDR3 DNA sequence: TGTGCCAGCTCACGTCCCGGTCCCCCCTACAATGAGCAGTTCTTC. Its protein is CASSRPGPPYNEQFF. V gene TRBV18 combines with J gene TRBJ2-1, with D hard to call. This CDR3 has 15 residues. Germline CDR1 is KGHSH and CDR2 is LQKENI. With 4 bases removed from V and 2 bases from J, the gap between germline ends came to 12 bases.

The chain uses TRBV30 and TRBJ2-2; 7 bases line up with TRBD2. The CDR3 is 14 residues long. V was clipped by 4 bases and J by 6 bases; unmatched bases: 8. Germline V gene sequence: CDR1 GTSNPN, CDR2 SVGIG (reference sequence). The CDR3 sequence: CAWTALGRAGELFF. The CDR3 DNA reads TGTGCCTGGACTGCGTTAGGGAGGGCCGGGGAGCTGTTTTTT. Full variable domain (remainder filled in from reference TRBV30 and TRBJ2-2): SQTIHQWPATLVQPVGSPLSLECTVEGTSNPNLYWYRQAAGRGLQLLFYSVGIGQISSEVPQNLSASRPQDRQFILSSKKLLLSDSGFYLCAWTALGRAGELFFGEGSRLTVL.

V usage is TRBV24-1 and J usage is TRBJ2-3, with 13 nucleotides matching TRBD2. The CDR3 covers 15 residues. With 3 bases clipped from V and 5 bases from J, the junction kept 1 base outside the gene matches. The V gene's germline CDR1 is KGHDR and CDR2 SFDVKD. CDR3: CATSDRTSGGDTQYF. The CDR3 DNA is TGTGCCACCAGTGATCGGACTAGCGGGGGAGATACGCAGTATTTT.

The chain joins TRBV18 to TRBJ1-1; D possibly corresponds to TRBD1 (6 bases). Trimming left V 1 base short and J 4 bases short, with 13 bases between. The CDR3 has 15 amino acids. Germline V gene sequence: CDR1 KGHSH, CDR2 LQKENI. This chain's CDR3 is CASSPLSGEGTEAFF. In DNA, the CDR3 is TGTGCCAGCTCACCACTTTCAGGGGAGGGCACTGAAGCTTTCTTT.

CDR3 amino acids: CATSDTTSGAAVYNEQFF. The CDR3 coding sequence is TGTGCCACCAGTGATACGACTAGCGGGGCCGCTGTCTACAATGAGCAGTTCTTC. This chain joins TRBV24-1 and TRBJ2-1; 11 bases line up with TRBD2. Germline lookup yields CDR1 KGHDR and CDR2 SFDVKD. This CDR3 is 18 amino acids long. The J segment lost 3 bases and the V segment lost 3 bases, leaving 9 bases of the junction unmatched.

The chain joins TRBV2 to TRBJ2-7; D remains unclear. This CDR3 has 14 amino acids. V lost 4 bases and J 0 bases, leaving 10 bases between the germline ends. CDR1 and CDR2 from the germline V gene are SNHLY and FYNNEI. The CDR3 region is CASSAPRPSYEQYF. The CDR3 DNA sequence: TGTGCCAGCAGTGCCCCCAGGCCCTCCTACGAGCAGTACTTC.

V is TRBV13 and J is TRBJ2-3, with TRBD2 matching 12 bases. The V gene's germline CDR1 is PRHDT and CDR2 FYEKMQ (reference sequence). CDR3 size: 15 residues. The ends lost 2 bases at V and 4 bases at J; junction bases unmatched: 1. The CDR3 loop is CASSLLAGGADTQYF. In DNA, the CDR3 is TGTGCCAGCAGCTTACTAGCGGGAGGGGCAGATACGCAGTATTTT.

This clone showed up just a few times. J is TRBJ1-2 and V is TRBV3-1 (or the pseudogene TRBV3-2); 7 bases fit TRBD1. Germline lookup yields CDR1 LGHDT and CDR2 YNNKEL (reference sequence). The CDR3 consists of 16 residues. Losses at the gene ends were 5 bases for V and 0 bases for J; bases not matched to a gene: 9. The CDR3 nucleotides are TGTGCCAGCAGCGAAAGACAGGGAGACCCTAACTATGGCTACACCTTC. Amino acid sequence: CASSERQGDPNYGYTF.

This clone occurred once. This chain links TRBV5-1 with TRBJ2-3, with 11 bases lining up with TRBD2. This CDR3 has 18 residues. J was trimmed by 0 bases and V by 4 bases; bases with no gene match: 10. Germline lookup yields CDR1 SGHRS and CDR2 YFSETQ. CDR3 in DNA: TGCGCCAGCAGCCCAGGGACTAGCGGCCGCCTTAGCACAGATACGCAGTATTTT. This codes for CASSPGTSGRLSTDTQYF.

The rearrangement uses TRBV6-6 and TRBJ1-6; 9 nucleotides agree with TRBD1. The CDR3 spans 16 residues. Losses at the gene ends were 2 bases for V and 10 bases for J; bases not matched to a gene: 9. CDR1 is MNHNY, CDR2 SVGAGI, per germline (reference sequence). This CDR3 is CASSYGATGQGSPLHF. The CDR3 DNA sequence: TGTGCCAGCAGTTACGGAGCAACGGGACAGGGCTCACCCCTCCACTTT.

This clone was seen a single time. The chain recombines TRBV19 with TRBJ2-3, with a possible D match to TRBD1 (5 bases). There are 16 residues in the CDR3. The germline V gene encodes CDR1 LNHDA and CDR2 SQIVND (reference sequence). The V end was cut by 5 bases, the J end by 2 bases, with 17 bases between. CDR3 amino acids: CASSPGDSRSTDTQYF. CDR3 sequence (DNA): TGTGCCAGTAGTCCTGGAGACAGCCGCTCCACAGATACGCAGTATTTT.

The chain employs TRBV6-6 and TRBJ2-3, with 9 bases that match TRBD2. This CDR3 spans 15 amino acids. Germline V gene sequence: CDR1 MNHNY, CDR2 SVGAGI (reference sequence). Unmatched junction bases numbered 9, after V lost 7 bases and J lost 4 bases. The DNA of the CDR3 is TGTGCCAGCAACTCCGGGACTAGCCCACCAGATACGCAGTATTTT. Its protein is CASNSGTSPPDTQYF.

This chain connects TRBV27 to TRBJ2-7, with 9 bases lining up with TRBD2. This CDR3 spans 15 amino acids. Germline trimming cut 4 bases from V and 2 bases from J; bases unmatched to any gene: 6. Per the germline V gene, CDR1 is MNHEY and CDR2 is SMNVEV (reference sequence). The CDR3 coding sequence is TGTGCCAGCAGTTCCGGAAGCGGGAGGACCTACGAGCAGTACTTC. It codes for CASSSGSGRTYEQYF.

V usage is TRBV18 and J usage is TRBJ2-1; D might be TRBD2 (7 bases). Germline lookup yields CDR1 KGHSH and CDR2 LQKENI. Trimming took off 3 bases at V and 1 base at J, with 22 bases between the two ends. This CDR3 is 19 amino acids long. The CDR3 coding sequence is TGTGCCAGCTCACCCCTGGGGGGCGCGGGAGCTGGATCCTACAATGAGCAGTTCTTC. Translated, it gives CASSPLGGAGAGSYNEQFF.

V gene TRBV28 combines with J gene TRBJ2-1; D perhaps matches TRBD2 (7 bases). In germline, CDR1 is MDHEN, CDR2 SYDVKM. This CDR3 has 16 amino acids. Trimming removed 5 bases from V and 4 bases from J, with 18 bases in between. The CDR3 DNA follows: TGTGCCAGCAGTCCCCCGGGGGCGGGAGTGTACAATGAGCAGTTCTTC. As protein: CASSPPGAGVYNEQFF. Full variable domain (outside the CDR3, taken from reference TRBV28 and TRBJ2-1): DVKVTQSSRYLVKRTGEKVFLECVQDMDHENMFWYRQDPGLGLRLIYFSYDVKMKEKGDIPEGYSVSREKKERFSLILESASTNQTSMYLCASSPPGAGVYNEQFFGPGTRLTVL.